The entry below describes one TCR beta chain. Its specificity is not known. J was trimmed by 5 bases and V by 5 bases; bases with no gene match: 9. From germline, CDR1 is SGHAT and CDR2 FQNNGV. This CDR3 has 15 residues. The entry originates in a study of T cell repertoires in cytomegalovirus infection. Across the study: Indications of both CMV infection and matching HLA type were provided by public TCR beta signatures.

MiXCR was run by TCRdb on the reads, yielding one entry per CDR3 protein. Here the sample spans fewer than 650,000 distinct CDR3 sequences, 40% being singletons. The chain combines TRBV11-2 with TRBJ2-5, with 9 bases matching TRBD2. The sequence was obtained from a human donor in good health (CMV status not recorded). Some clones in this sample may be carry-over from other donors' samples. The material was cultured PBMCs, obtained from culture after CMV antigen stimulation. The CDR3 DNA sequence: TGTGCCAGCAGCCTGACCGGGACTAGCCTGGAGACCCAGTACTTC. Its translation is CASSLTGTSLETQYF. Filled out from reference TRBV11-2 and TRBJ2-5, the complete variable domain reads EAGVAQSPRYKIIEKRQSVAFWCNPISGHATLYWYQQILGQGPKLLIQFQNNGVVDDSQLPKDRFSAERLKGVDSTLKIQPAKLEDSAVYLCASSLTGTSLETQYFGPGTRLLVL.